This T cell receptor beta chain was sequenced for a study of cytomegalovirus exposure and HLA in healthy donors. It was with 60 Vbeta and 13 Jbeta primers that the PCR ran. Profiled with immunoSEQ multiplex PCR; TCRdb holds only in-frame clones, not every one. Recorded here are 85,000 or so clones; the top ten clones represent around 1.1%. The CDR3 loop spans 14 amino acids. The V gene lost 3 bases and the J gene lost 2 bases, with 10 bases spanning the gap. The V gene's germline CDR1 is MDHEN and CDR2 SYDVKM. The sample consisted of PBMCs. The sequence came from a woman aged 25 to 39 in good health and CMV-seronegative. The chain links TRBV28 to TRBJ1-1; TRBD1 might be the D (6 bases). DNA of the CDR3: TGTGCCAGCAGTTTGTTAGGGGGAAACACTGAAGCTTTCTTT. Its translation is CASSLLGGNTEAFF.